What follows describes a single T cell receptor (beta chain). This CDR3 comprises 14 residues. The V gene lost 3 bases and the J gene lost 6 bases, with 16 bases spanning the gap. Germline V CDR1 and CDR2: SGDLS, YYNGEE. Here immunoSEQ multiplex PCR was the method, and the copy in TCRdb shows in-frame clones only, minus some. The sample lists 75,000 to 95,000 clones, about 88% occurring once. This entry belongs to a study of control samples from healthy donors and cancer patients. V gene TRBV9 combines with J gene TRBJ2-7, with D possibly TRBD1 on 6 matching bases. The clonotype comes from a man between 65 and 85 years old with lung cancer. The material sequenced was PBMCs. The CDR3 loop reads CASSGDRTYSEQYF. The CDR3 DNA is TGTGCCAGCAGCGGAGACAGGACGTACTCCGAGCAGTACTTC.